This TCR beta chain was recovered during a study of technical replicates of blood from a handful of donors. Assay: immunoSEQ multiplex PCR; the TCRdb copy retains only in-frame clones and omits some. Of 99,000 or so clones in the sample, roughly 96% are singletons; the top ten hold roughly 0.2%. The germline V gene encodes CDR1 SGHVS and CDR2 FNYEAQ. The V and J ends lost 3 bases and 7 bases respectively, with 16 bases between them. This CDR3 has 15 residues. The chain couples TRBV7-6 to TRBJ2-1, with a possible D match to TRBD1 (6 bases). The TCR sequence derives from a human donor in good health. The material sequenced was T cells isolated from PBMCs. The CDR3 is CASSFDRIEGNEQFF. The CDR3 DNA sequence: TGTGCCAGCAGCTTTGACAGGATTGAAGGAAATGAGCAGTTCTTC. The whole variable domain, filled in from reference TRBV7-6 and TRBJ2-1, reads GAGVSQSPRYKVTKRGQDVALRCDPISGHVSLYWYRQALGQGPEFLTYFNYEAQQDKSGLPNDRFSAERPEGSISTLTIQRTEQRDSAMYRCASSFDRIEGNEQFFGPGTRLTVL.